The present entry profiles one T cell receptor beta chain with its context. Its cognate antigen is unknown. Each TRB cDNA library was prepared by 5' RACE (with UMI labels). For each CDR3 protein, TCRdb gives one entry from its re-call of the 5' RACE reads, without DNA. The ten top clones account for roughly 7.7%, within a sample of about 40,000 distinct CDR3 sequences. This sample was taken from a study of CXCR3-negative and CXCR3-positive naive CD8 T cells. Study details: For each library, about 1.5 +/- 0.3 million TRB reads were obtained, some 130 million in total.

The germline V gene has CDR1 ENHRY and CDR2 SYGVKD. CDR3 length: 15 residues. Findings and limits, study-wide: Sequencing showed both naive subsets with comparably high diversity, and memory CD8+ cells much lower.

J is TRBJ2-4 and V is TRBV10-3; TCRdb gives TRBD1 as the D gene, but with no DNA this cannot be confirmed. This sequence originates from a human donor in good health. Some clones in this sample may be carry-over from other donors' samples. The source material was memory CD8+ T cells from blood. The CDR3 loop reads CAISDTGAGGNIQYF.